The rows below give T cell receptor beta chains drawn from one sample of a study of shared T cell receptors in the human thymus. Profiled with immunoSEQ multiplex PCR; TCRdb holds only in-frame clones, not every one. Altogether some 700,000 clones are present, around nine tenths being singletons, with the ten largest covering 0.0095% to 0.012%. These data were also filed under a second study, of human thymus T cells.

What was sequenced was thymocytes. The receptors were sampled from a boy under two years old with a congenital heart defect. Both conserved end residues are part of each CDR3. A D gene is named only where the DNA matches it firmly. Where a row states a size, it is once, few, many or the class of an expanded clone; other rows omit it.

NA,NA,TRBV5-6,TRBJ1-4,TGTGCCAGCAGTTGTAGCTCTTGCCCTAATGAAAAACTGTTTTTT,CASSCSSCPNEKLFF
TRBD2,NA,TRBV15,TRBJ2-3,TGTGCCACCAGCGGTAGGACTAGCGGGTTTCACACAGATACGCAGTATTTT,CATSGRTSGFHTDTQYF
NA,NA,TRBV2,TRBJ2-1,TGTGCCAGCTTCGACAGATACAATGAGCAGTTCTTC,CASFDRYNEQFF
TRBD2,NA,TRBV25-1,TRBJ2-7,TGTGCTAGCGGGAGCCCCTACGAGCAGTACTTC,CASGSPYEQYF
TRBD2,NA,TRBV28,TRBJ2-1,TGTGCCAGCAGTTTAGGCCTAGCGGGAGTCTACAATGAGCAGTTCTTC,CASSLGLAGVYNEQFF
TRBD2,once,TRBV4-1,TRBJ2-1,TGCGCCAGCAGCCACTACGCGGGAGGGGGTGATGAGCAGTTCTTC,CASSHYAGGGDEQFF
TRBD2,NA,TRBV19,TRBJ2-2,TGTGCTGTAGCGGGAGAGATCACCGGGGAGCTGTTTTTT,CAVAGEITGELFF
NA,few,TRBV11-2,TRBJ2-1,TGTGCCAGCAGCTTCGGCGGATCCTACGAGCTGAACAATGAGCAGTTCTTC,CASSFGGSYELNNEQFF
NA,NA,TRBV4-1,TRBJ1-4,TGCGCCAGCAGCCGACAAGCAACTAATGAAAAACTGTTTTTT,CASSRQATNEKLFF
TRBD2,NA,TRBV19,TRBJ2-7,TGTGCCAGTAGTATAGATCCGACTAGCGGCCGGATTTCCGAGCAGTACTTC,CASSIDPTSGRISEQYF
TRBD2,few,TRBV6-4,TRBJ2-1,TGTGCCAGCAGTGCCACGTGGGAGGGCCAGAATGAGCAGTTCTTC,CASSATWEGQNEQFF
NA,NA,TRBV18,TRBJ1-1,TGTGCCAGCTCACCCTGGGTACGGGGCACTGAAGCTTTCTTT,CASSPWVRGTEAFF
NA,NA,TRBV10-1,TRBJ2-7,TGCGCCAGCAGGGACTGGGCCTACGAGCAGTACTTC,CASRDWAYEQYF
TRBD1,NA,TRBV6-4,TRBJ2-1,TGTGCCAGCAGTGCCTTCCCGACAGGGCCTAATGAGCAGTTCTTC,CASSAFPTGPNEQFF
TRBD1,NA,TRBV4-1,TRBJ2-1,TGCGCCAGCAGCCAGGACGTTAATAGGGACAGGGACAATGAGCAGTTCTTC,CASSQDVNRDRDNEQFF
TRBD1,few,TRBV19,TRBJ1-5,TGTGCCAGTAGACCACCCCGACAGGGAGGTCGTGATAGGGATCAGCCCCAGCATTTT,CASRPPRQGGRDRDQPQHF
TRBD2,once,TRBV4-2,TRBJ2-7,TGTGCCAGCAGCCAGAGACTAGCGGACCGCTACGAGCAGTACTTC,CASSQRLADRYEQYF
NA,NA,TRBV5-6,TRBJ1-1,TGTGCCAGCAGCTTGTGGGTGGGGCGGTTCACTGAAGCTTTCTTT,CASSLWVGRFTEAFF
TRBD2,NA,TRBV6-5,TRBJ2-1,TGTGCCAGCAGTTACTCACTAGCGGGATACGAGTTCTTC,CASSYSLAGYEFF
NA,NA,TRBV5-6,TRBJ1-5,TGTGCCAGCAGCTTGGGGCACAGGGAGTACGGCAATCAGCCCCAGCATTTT,CASSLGHREYGNQPQHF
NA,NA,TRBV7-2,TRBJ1-5,TGTGCCAGCAGCTTACAGGGGTTGGGAGAAGGAGATCAGCCCCAGCATTTT,CASSLQGLGEGDQPQHF
NA,NA,TRBV19,TRBJ1-4,TGTGCCAGTAGCCCGACAGCTGCAACTAATGAAAAACTGTTTTTT,CASSPTAATNEKLFF
TRBD2,NA,TRBV6-1,TRBJ2-1,TGTGCCAGCAGGGATCTAGCGGGAGGAAGAAATGAGCAGTTCTTC,CASRDLAGGRNEQFF
TRBD2,NA,TRBV5-1,TRBJ2-2,TGCGCCAGCACCGAGATAGCGGGAGCGGGCGGGGAGCTGTTTTTT,CASTEIAGAGGELFF
NA,NA,TRBV14,TRBJ2-1,TGTGCCAGCAGCCAAGGACAGCCCGGGTACAATGAGCAGTTCTTC,CASSQGQPGYNEQFF
NA,NA,TRBV4-1,TRBJ2-7,TGCGCCAGCAGCCAAGGAAGGGAGACAAGGCCCTACGAGCAGTACTTC,CASSQGRETRPYEQYF